The subject of this entry is one T cell receptor (beta chain). The antigen it recognizes is unknown. Qualities for individual bases were not recorded, and no much larger clone is one base off. These data originate in a study of OX40 agonist ivuxolimab in advanced cancers. In the study overall: The costimulatory receptor OX40 (CD134) was targeted by ivuxolimab, a fully human IgG2 agonistic monoclonal antibody. The paper reports the monotherapy dose-escalation portion (N of about 50 patients) of the phase I ivuxolimab trial. Patients were allowed to have had prior anti-PD-1, anti-PD-L1 or anti-CTLA-4 therapy, and more than 35% of the dose-escalation patients had been treated with checkpoint inhibitors. Intravenous ivuxolimab was administered to patients every 2 weeks at six dose levels: 0.01, 0.1, 0.3, 1.5, 3 and 10 mg/kg. Partial responses were achieved by three dose-escalation patients, of whom one had hepatocellular carcinoma and two had cutaneous melanoma. The dose-escalation cohort was around 83% male with a mean age of about 58 years, ranging from roughly 23 to 79. Peripheral TCRbeta sequencing was intended to test whether TCR sequence diversity was altered and clonal T-cell expansion was caused by ivuxolimab. Of the roughly 54 dose-escalation patients, hepatocellular carcinoma was present in 19, melanoma in around 15, renal cell carcinoma in 9 and head and neck cancer in 9.

The trial excluded patients who had a history of autoimmune disease or were on systemic immunosuppression. Peripheral blood for TCR sequencing was drawn from every dose cohort at baseline, at cycle 4 day 1 and at cycle 7 day 1. Samples came from an open-label, multicenter, first-in-human phase I dose-escalation trial of ivuxolimab. The trial enrolled adults with locally advanced or metastatic head and neck squamous cell, hepatocellular, melanoma or renal cell carcinoma. CD4+ and CD8+ T cells were sorted separately from peripheral blood before TCR sequencing. V is reduced by 5 bases and J by 2 bases, leaving a spacing of 19 bases between them. The CDR3 contains 16 residues, cysteine and phenylalanine counted. Only CDR3 DNA remains: 48 bases, in frame from the first base. For CDR1 and CDR2, the germline V gene (reference sequence) lists SGHAT and FQDESV. The paper as a whole reports these results and caveats: After ivuxolimab, more expanded clones were found on average in CD8+ T cells than in CD4+ T cells. Low levels of normalized T-cell clonal expansion were also seen in some patients who did not respond. At doses from 0.1 to 3.0 mg/kg, clonal expansion was seen in both CD4+ and CD8+ blood T cells between baseline and week 6. The antigen specificity of the peripheral T cells that underwent clonal expansion was not determined. Partial responders in the 0.1-3.0 mg/kg groups had among the lowest normalized peripheral clonal expansion, especially among CD8+ T cells.

Genomic DNA was extracted from sorted cells for sequencing of the TCRbeta CDR3 region. The immunoSEQ Assay was used for sequencing of TCRbeta CDR3 regions. TCRdb retrieved this table from immuneACCESS and kept in-frame rearrangements only. Not all clones are present; in checked studies, unresolved V genes account for under half, and no reason is known for the remainder. This sample is represented by 20,000 to 25,000 clones; almost 80% of them were singletons. Of the sample, about 13% is held by the ten largest clones. The chain is assembled from TRBV11-1 and TRBJ2-7, and perhaps TRBD1 as D gene, on 6 matching bases. This clonotype was sampled from an adult with an advanced solid tumor such as melanoma, head and neck, liver or kidney cancer. This specimen was CD4+ or CD8+ T cells sorted from blood, taken in a trial of the OX40 agonist ivuxolimab. This receptor has the CDR3 CASSDRQVLTPYEQYF. The DNA sequence is given as TGTGCCAGCAGCGACAGACAGGTACTCACCCCCTACGAGCAGTACTTC.